This TCR beta chain was identified in a study of blood T cell repertoires in COVID-19. The assay was immunoSEQ multiplex PCR, and TCRdb's table has in-frame clones only and misses some. The sample holds over 200,000 clones, roughly 90% seen once. The TCR originated in a woman in her fifties or sixties with acute or convalescent COVID-19. The specimen was peripheral blood.

As DNA, the CDR3 is TGTGCCAGCAGTTACATCCCAGGGACAGTCAACACTGAAGCTTTCTTT. Its protein is CASSYIPGTVNTEAFF. The chain links TRBV6-6 to TRBJ1-1, with 7 bases identical to TRBD1. This CDR3 has 16 amino acids. V shed 2 bases and J 2 bases; nucleotides not matched to a gene: 8. Germline V CDR1 and CDR2: MNHNY, SVGAGI (reference sequence).